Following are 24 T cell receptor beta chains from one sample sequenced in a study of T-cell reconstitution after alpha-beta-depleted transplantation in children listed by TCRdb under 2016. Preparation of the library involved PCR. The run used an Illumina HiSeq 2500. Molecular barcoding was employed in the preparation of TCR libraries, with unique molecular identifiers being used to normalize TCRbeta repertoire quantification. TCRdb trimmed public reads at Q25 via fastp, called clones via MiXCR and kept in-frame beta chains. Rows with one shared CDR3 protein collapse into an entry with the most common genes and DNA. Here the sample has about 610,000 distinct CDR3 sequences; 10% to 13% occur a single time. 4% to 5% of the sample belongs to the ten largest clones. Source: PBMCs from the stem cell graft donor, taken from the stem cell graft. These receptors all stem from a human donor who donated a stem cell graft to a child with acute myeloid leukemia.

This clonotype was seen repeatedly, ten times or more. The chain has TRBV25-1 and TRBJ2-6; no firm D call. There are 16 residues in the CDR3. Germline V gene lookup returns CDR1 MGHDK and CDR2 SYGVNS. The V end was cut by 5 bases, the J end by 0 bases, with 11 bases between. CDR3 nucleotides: TGTGCCAGCAGTTCGATTTCTCACTCTGGGGCCAACGTCCTGACTTTC. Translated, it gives CASSSISHSGANVLTF.

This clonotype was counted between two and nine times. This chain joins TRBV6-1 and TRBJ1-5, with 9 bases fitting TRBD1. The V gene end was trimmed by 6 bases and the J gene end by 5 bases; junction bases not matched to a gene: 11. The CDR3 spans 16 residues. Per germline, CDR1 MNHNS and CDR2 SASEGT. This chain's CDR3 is CASRLARTGEHQPQHF. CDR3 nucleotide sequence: TGTGCCAGCAGACTAGCCCGGACAGGGGAACATCAGCCCCAGCATTTT.

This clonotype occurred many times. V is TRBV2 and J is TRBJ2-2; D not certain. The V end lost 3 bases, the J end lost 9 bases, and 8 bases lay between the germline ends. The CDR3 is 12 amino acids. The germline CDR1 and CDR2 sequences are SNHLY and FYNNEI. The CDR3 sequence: CASSEGMRELFF. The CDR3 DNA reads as TGTGCCAGCAGTGAGGGGATGAGGGAGCTGTTTTTT.

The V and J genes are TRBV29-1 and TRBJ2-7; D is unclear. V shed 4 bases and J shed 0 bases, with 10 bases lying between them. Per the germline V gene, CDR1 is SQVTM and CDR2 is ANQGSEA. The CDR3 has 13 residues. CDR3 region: CSVVFPSSYEQYF. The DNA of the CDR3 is TGCAGCGTTGTGTTCCCCAGCTCCTACGAGCAGTACTTC.

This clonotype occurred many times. In nucleotides, the CDR3 is TGTGCCAGCACCCCTTATCGGAGCTCCTACAATGAGCAGTTCTTC. Translating gives CASTPYRSSYNEQFF. The chain employs TRBV7-2 and TRBJ2-1, with D hard to call. Trimming took 7 bases from V and 0 from J, leaving 13 bases between them. The CDR3 has 15 residues. Germline CDR1 reads SGHTA; CDR2 reads FQGNSA.

The CDR3, as DNA: TGCAGTGCTAGCCGGGACAGGTTGAATTCACCCCTCCACTTT. It translates to CSASRDRLNSPLHF. The chain uses TRBV20-1 and TRBJ1-6, with TRBD1 identical over 8 bases. Germline V gene lookup returns CDR1 DFQATT and CDR2 SNEGSKA (reference sequence). The CDR3 totals 14 residues. The V segment lost 3 bases and the J segment 7 bases; nucleotides outside the gene matches: 5.

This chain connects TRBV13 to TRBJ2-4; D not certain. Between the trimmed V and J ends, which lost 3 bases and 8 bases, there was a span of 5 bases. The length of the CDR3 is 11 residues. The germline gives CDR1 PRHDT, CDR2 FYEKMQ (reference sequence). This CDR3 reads CASSFEDIQYF. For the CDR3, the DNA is TGTGCCAGCAGCTTCGAGGACATTCAGTACTTC.

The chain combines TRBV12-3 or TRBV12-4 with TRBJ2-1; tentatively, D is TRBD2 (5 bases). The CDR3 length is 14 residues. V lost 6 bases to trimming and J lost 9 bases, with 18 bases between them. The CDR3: CASSPQLETSEQFF. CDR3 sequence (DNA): TGTGCCAGCAGCCCCCAACTAGAGACGAGTGAGCAGTTCTTC.

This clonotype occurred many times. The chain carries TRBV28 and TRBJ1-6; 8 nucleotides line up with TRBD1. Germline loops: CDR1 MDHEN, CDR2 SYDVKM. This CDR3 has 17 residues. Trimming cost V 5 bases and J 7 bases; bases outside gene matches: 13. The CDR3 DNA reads TGTGCCAGCAGTCCCGCGGGCAGGGGGCTGGAAAATTCACCCCTCCACTTT. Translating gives CASSPAGRGLENSPLHF.

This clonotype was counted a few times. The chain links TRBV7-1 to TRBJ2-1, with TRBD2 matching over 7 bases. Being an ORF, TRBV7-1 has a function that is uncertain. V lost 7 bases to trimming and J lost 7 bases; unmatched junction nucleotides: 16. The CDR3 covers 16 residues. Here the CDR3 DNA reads TGTGCCAGCAAAGAGCTGGCGGGAGTCTCTCTGAATGAGCAGTTCTTC. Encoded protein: CASKELAGVSLNEQFF.

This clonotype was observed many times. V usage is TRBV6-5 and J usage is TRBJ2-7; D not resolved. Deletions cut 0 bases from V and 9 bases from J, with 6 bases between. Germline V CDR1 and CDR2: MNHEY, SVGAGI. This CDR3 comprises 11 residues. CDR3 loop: CASSYSQTQYF. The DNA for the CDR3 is TGTGCCAGCAGTTACTCGCAGACGCAGTACTTC.

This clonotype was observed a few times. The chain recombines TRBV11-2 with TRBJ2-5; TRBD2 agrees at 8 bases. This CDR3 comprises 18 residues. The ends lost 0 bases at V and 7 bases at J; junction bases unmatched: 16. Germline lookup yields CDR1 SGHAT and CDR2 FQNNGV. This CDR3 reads CASSLEARVLGLDGTQYF. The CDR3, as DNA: TGTGCCAGCAGCTTAGAGGCCAGGGTATTGGGACTAGACGGGACCCAGTACTTC.

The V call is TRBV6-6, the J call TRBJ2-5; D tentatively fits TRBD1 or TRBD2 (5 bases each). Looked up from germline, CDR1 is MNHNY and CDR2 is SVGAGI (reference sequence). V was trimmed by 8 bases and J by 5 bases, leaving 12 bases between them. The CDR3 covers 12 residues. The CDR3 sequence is CASGTGAETQYF. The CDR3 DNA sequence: TGTGCCAGCGGGACCGGGGCGGAGACCCAGTACTTC.

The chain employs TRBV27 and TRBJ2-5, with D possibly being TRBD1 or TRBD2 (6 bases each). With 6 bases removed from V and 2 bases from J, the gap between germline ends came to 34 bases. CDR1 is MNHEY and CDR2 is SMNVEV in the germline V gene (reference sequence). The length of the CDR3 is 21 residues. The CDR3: CASSPVGGRSLMARPQETQYF. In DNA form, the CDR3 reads TGTGCCAGCAGCCCTGTAGGGGGGAGGTCATTGATGGCGCGGCCGCAAGAGACCCAGTACTTC.

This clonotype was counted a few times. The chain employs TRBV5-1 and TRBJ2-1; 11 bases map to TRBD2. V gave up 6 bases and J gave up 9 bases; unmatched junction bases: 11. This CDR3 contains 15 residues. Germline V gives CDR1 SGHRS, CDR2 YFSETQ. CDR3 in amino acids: CASIPTSGTVGEQFF. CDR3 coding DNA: TGCGCCAGCATACCGACTAGCGGGACTGTCGGTGAGCAGTTCTTC.

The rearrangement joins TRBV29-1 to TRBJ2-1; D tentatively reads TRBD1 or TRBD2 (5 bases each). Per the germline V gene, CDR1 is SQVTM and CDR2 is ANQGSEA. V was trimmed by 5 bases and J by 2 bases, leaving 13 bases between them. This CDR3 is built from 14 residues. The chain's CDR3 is CSVRGPSTYNEQFF. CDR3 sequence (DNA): TGCAGCGTTAGGGGACCATCGACCTACAATGAGCAGTTCTTC.

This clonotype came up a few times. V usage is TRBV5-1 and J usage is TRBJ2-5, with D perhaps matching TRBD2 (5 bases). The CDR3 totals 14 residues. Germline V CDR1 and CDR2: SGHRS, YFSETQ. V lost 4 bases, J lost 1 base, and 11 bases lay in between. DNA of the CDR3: TGCGCCAGCAGCAACAGCGGCCCCCAAGAGACCCAGTACTTC. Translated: CASSNSGPQETQYF. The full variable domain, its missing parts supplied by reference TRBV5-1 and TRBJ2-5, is KAGVTQTPRYLIKTRGQQVTLSCSPISGHRSVSWYQQTPGQGLQFLFEYFSETQRNKGNFPGRFSGRQFSNSRSEMNVSTLELGDSALYLCASSNSGPQETQYFGPGTRLLVL.

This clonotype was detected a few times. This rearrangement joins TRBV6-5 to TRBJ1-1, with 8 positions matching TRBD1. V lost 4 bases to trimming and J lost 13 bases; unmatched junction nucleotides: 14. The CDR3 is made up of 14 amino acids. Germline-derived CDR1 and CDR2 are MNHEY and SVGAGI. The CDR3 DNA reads TGTGCCAGCAGTTCGCCCGGACAGGGCCGTATCGTTTTCTTT. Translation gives CASSSPGQGRIVFF.

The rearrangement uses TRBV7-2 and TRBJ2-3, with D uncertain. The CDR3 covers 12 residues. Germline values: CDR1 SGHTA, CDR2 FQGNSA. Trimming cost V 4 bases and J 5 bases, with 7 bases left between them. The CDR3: CASSSPEDTQYF. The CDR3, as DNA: TGTGCCAGCAGCTCACCCGAAGATACGCAGTATTTT. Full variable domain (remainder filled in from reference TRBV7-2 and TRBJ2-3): GAGVSQSPSNKVTEKGKDVELRCDPISGHTALYWYRQSLGQGLEFLIYFQGNSAPDKSGLPSDRFSAERTGGSVSTLTIQRTQQEDSAVYLCASSSPEDTQYFGPGTRLTVL.

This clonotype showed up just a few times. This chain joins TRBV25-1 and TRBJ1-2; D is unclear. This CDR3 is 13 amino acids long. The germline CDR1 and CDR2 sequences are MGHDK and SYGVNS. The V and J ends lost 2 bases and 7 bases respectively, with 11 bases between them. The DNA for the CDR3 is TGTGCCAGCAGTGAAACCCCGTCGGTTGGCTACACCTTC. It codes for CASSETPSVGYTF.

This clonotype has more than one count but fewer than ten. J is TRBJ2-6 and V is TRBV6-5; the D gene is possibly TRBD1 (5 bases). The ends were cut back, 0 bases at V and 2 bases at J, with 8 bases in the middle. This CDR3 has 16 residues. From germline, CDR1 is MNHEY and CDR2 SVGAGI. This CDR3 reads CASSYSRVTGANVLTF. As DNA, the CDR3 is TGTGCCAGCAGTTACTCCAGGGTAACTGGGGCCAACGTCCTGACTTTC.

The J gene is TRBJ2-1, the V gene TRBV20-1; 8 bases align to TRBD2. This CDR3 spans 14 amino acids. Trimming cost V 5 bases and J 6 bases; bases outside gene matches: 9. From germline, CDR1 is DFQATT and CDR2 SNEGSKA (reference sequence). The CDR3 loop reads CSARATSEGNEQFF. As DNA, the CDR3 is TGCAGTGCTCGGGCGACTAGCGAAGGCAATGAGCAGTTCTTC.

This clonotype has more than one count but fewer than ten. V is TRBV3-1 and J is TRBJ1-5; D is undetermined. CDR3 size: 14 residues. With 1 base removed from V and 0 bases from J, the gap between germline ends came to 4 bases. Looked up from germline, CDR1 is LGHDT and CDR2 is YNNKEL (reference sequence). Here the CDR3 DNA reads TGTGCCAGCAGCCAAGTGAATAGCAATCAGCCCCAGCATTTT. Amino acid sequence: CASSQVNSNQPQHF. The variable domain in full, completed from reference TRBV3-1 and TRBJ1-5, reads DTAVSQTPKYLVTQMGNDKSIKCEQNLGHDTMYWYKQDSKKFLKIMFSYNNKELIINETVPNRFSPKSPDKAHLNLHINSLELGDSAVYFCASSQVNSNQPQHFGDGTRLSIL.

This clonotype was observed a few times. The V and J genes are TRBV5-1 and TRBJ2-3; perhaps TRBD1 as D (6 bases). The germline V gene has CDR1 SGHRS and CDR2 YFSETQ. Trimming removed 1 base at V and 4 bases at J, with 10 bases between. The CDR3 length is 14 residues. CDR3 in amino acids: CASSLLGAADTQYF. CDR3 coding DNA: TGCGCCAGCAGCTTGTTGGGGGCGGCAGATACGCAGTATTTT.